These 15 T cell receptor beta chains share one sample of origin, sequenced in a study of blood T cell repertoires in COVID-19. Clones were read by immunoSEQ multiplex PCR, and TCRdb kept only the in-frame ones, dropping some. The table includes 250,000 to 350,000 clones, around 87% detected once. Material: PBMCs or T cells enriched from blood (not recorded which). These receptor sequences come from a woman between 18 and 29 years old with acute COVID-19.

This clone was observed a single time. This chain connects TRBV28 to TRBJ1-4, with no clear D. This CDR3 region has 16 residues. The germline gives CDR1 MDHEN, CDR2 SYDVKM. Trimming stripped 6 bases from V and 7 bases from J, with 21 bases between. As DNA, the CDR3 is TGTGCCAGCAGCCCCGTGTCACCTCTAACGGGTGAAAAACTGTTTTTT. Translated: CASSPVSPLTGEKLFF.

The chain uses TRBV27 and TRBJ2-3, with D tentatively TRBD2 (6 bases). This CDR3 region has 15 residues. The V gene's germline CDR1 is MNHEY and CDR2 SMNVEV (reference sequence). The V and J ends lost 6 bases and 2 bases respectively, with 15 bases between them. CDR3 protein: CASSRSGSLTDTQYF. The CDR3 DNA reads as TGTGCCAGCAGCCGGAGCGGGTCCCTCACAGATACGCAGTATTTT.

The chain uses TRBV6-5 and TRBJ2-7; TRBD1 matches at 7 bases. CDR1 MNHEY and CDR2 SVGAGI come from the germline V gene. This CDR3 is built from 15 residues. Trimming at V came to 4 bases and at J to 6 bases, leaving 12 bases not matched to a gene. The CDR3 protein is CASSSLPKGASEQYF. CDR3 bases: TGTGCCAGCAGTTCACTGCCGAAGGGGGCGAGCGAGCAGTACTTC.

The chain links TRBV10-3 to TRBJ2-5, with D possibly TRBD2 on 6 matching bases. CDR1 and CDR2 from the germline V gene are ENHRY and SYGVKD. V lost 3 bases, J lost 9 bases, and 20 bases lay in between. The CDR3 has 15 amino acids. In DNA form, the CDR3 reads TGTGCCATCAGTGAAAGGGAGGCCACTTTGTGGGCCCAGTACTTC. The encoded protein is CAISEREATLWAQYF.

The CDR3 sequence: CASSEKLDRDYGYTF. CDR3 coding DNA: TGTGCCAGCAGTGAAAAACTTGACAGGGACTATGGCTACACCTTC. This chain links TRBV25-1 with TRBJ1-2; 7 nucleotides align to TRBD1. Per the germline V gene, CDR1 is MGHDK and CDR2 is SYGVNS. The CDR3 spans 15 residues. The V and J ends lost 2 bases and 3 bases, in that order; junction bases with no gene match: 6.

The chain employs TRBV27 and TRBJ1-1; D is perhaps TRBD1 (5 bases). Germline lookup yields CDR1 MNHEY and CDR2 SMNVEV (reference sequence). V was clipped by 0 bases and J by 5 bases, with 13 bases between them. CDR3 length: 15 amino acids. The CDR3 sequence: CASSLSKQVSTEAFF. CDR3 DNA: TGTGCCAGCAGTTTATCGAAACAGGTGTCGACTGAAGCTTTCTTT.

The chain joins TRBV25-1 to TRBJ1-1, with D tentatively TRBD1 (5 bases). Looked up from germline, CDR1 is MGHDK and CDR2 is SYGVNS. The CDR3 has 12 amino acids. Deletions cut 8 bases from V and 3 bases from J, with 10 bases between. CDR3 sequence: CASGQGYTEAFF. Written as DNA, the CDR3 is TGTGCCAGCGGCCAGGGTTACACTGAAGCTTTCTTT.

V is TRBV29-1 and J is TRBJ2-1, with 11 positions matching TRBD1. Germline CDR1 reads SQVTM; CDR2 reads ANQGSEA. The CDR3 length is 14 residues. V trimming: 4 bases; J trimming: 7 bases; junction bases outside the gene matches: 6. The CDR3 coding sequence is TGCAGCGTTGTGGGGACAGGGGGTTCTAATGAGCAGTTCTTC. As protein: CSVVGTGGSNEQFF.

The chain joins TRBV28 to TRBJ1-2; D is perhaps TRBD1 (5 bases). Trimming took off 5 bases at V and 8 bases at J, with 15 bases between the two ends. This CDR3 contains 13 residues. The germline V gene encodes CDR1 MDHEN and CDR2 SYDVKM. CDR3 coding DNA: TGTGCCAGCAGTCCGGGGGACGGTAAGGGCTACACCTTC. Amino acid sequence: CASSPGDGKGYTF.

The CDR3 region is CASSSLGTGGTETQYF. CDR3 sequence (DNA): TGCGCCAGCAGCTCCCTAGGGACAGGCGGGACGGAGACCCAGTACTTC. The chain carries TRBV5-1 and TRBJ2-5; 8 bases are a match to TRBD1. Germline CDR1 SGHRS, CDR2 YFSETQ. The J segment lost 5 bases and the V segment lost 3 bases, leaving 12 bases of the junction unmatched. The CDR3 spans 16 residues.

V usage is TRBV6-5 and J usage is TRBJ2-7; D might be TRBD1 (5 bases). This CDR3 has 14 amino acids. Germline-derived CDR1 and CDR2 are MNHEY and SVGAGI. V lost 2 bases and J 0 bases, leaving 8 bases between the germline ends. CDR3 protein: CASSYLDSSYEQYF. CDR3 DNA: TGTGCCAGCAGTTACCTAGACAGCTCCTACGAGCAGTACTTC.

The CDR3, as DNA: TGTGCCAGCAGCCCCGGGCAGGGGTCAAGCGGGGAGCTGTTTTTT. Translated: CASSPGQGSSGELFF. This sequence joins TRBV6-4 and TRBJ2-2; D possibly corresponds to TRBD1 (6 bases). Trimming removed 6 bases from V and 7 bases from J, with 18 bases in between. This CDR3 comprises 15 residues. Germline V lookup: CDR1 MRHNA, CDR2 SNTAGT.

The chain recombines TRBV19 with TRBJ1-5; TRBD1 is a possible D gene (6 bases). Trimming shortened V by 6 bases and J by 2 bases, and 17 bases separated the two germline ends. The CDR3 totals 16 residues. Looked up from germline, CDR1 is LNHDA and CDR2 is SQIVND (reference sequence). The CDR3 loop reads CASSGGSGAGNQPQHF. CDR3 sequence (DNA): TGTGCCAGTAGCGGGGGGTCGGGGGCCGGCAATCAGCCCCAGCATTTT. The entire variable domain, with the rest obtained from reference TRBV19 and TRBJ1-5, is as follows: DGGITQSPKYLFRKEGQNVTLSCEQNLNHDAMYWYRQDPGQGLRLIYYSQIVNDFQKGDIAEGYSVSREKKESFPLTVTSAQKNPTAFYLCASSGGSGAGNQPQHFGDGTRLSIL.

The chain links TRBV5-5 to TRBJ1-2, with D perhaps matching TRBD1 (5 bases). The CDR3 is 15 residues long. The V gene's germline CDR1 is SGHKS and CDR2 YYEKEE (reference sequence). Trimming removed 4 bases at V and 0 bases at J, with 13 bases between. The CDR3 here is CASSQTENPNYGYTF. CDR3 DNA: TGTGCCAGCAGCCAGACAGAAAATCCTAACTATGGCTACACCTTC.

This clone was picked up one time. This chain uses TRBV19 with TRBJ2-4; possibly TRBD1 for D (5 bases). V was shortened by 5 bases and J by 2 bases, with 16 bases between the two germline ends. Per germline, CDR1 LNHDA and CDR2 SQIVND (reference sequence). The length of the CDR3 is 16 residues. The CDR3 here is CASSSDFGAPKNIQYF. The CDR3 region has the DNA TGTGCCAGTAGTTCCGATTTTGGGGCACCCAAAAACATTCAGTACTTC.